The present entry profiles one T cell receptor beta chain with its context. Its antigen remains unknown. The time point was: week 23, last vaccination. Doses comprised 300 ug of mutant IDH1 20-mer peptide each, plus topical imiquimod. Donor tumors were new WHO grade 3 or 4 IDH1-mutant, ATRX-lost astrocytomas. Sequencing used immunoSEQ multiplex PCR; TCRdb keeps in-frame clones, though not all of them. The table lists just over 65,000 clones, 84% of them singletons. The data are from a study of a mutant IDH1 vaccine in newly diagnosed glioma. Study information: Earlier care involved radiotherapy, temozolomide, or both, and the majority received both. Overall study findings and caveats: Pseudoprogression apparently lacked any relation to changes in top peripheral T cell clonotypes.

This CDR3 has 14 residues. V dropped 0 bases and J dropped 2; count of bases not matched to a gene: 1. CDR1 is GTSNPN, CDR2 SVGIG, per germline (reference sequence). The sequence derives from a man younger than 30 with glioma. Here the sequenced sample was PBMCs, taken from a glioma patient whose treatment included an IDH1 peptide vaccine. The chain couples TRBV30 to TRBJ2-7; 10 positions match TRBD2. The DNA for the CDR3 is TGTGCCTGGAGTGTAGCGGGAGGGGCCTACGAGCAGTACTTC. Protein: CAWSVAGGAYEQYF.